This TCR beta chain was retrieved from a study of identical twins. The study, taken as a whole, reports: Conclusions relied on cross-sectional statistical analysis, not following the same donors.

At least ten counts were recorded for this clonotype. The antigen is unknown. A universal primer site was added by template switching, and unique molecular identifiers were carried by the cDNA. Via MiXCR, TCRdb re-called the 5' RACE reads, giving one row per CDR3 protein. The sample holds roughly 710,000 distinct CDR3 sequences; around 5.7% are singletons and the top ten take around 1.9%. Only healthy Caucasians were enrolled as donors. The germline CDR1 and CDR2 sequences are MDHEN and SYDVKM. The CDR3 is 15 amino acids. Between the trimmed V and J ends, which lost 4 bases and 2 bases, there was a span of 13 bases.

Sequencing was carried out using naive T cells sorted from blood. The source is a young man in good health. The V call is TRBV28, the J call TRBJ2-3; D might be TRBD2 (6 bases). CDR3 in amino acids: CASSSSGPLTDTQYF. The CDR3 DNA sequence: TGTGCCAGCAGTTCAAGCGGGCCCCTCACAGATACGCAGTATTTT.